Included here is one T cell receptor (beta chain) sequence, with context. This sample stems from a study of CD8 T cells in Susac syndrome. Reverse transcription of 0.5 to 1 ug RNA was carried out with random hexamers. Amplification of TCR beta CDR3 across 54 Vbeta and 13 Jbeta was performed with immunoSEQ multiplex PCR. TCRdb re-called the immunoSEQ multiplex PCR reads through MiXCR, storing one row per CDR3 protein. The data show 150,000 to 200,000 distinct CDR3 sequences, approximately 93% seen once. CDR3 length: 15 amino acids. CDR1 is KGHSH and CDR2 is LQKENI in the germline V gene. Trimming took off 3 bases at V and 8 bases at J, with 17 bases between the two ends. Sequencing of TCR beta drew on CD8+ and CD4+ T cells from blood. Both CD4+ and CD8+ T cells were negatively isolated, and TEMRA cells underwent FACS enrichment.

The rearrangement links TRBV18 to TRBJ2-1; a weak D match, TRBD1 (6 bases). Material for sequencing was CD4+ T cells from PBMCs. This clonotype originated in a human donor with multiple sclerosis. CDR3 protein: CASSPEVVGGYEQFF. DNA of the CDR3: TGTGCCAGCTCACCCGAAGTCGTAGGGGGATATGAGCAGTTCTTC.